This is a list of T cell receptor beta chains from one sample in a study of shared clonotypes between healthy human individuals. Data came from immunoSEQ multiplex PCR; TCRdb stores just in-frame clones and leaves some out. This table holds about 2 million clones, roughly 96% found once. What was sequenced was naive CD4+ T cells sorted from blood. The receptors derive from a man between 18 and 29 years old in good health. Each CDR3 is given without its conserved first and last residue. The D gene is left open where the match is weak.

J | D | V | CDR3
TRBJ2-7 | - | TRBV11-2 | ASSFTRSYEQY
TRBJ2-7 | - | TRBV4-2 | ASSLVGGPASYEQY
TRBJ2-1 | TRBD2 | TRBV5-6 | ASSLDLAVYNEQF
TRBJ1-4 | - | TRBV18 | ASSPRQDGTNEKLF
TRBJ2-7 | TRBD1 | TRBV6-1 | ASSDWDSSYEQY
TRBJ2-5 | TRBD1 | TRBV5-1 | ASSLLQGAETQY
TRBJ2-7 | - | TRBV2 | ASSEGHREAGEQY
TRBJ2-2 | - | TRBV6-6 | ASSYSFGNTGELF
TRBJ2-6 | TRBD1 | TRBV7-3 | ASSPKGQGASGANVLT
TRBJ1-4 | - | TRBV4-1 | ASSLVTVEKLF
TRBJ1-6 | TRBD1 | TRBV6-5 | ASSPTGGNSPLH
TRBJ2-7 | TRBD2 | TRBV9 | ASSVGGSGKGYEQY
TRBJ2-5 | - | TRBV7-9 | ASSLVSSQETQY
TRBJ2-7 | TRBD2 | TRBV7-6 | ASSAGGSSYEQY
TRBJ1-1 | TRBD1 | TRBV5-6 | ATWGQMNTEAF
TRBJ1-1 | TRBD1 | TRBV5-4 | ASSAAQGRTEAF
TRBJ1-2 | TRBD1 | TRBV30 | AWLDRYSYGYT